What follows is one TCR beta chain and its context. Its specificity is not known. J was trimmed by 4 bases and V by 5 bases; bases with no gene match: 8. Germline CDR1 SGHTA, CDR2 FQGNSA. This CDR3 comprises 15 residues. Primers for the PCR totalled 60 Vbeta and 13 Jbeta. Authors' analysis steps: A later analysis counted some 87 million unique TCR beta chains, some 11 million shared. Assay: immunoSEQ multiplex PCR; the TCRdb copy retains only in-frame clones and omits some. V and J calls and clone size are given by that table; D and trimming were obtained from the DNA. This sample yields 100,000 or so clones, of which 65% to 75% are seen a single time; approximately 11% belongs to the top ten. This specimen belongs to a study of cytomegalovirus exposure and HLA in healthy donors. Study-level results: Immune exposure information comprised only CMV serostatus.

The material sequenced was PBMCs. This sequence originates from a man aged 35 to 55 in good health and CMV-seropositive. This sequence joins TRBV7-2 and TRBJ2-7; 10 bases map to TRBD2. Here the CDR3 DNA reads TGTGCCAGCAGCCTCAGGACTAGCGGTTCGTACGAGCAGTACTTC. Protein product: CASSLRTSGSYEQYF.